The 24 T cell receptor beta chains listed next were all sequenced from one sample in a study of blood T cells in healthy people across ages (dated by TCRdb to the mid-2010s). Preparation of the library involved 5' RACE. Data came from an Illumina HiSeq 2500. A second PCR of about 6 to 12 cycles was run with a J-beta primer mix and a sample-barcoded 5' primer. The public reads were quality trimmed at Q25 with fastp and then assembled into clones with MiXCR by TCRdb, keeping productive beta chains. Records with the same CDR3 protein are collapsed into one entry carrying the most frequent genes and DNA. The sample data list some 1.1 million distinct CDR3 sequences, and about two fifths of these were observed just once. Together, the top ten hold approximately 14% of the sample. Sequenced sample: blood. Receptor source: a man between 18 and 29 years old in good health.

The chain's CDR3 is CAISENRLETQYF. The CDR3 nucleotides are TGTGCCATCAGTGAAAACAGGCTAGAGACCCAGTACTTC. The V and J genes are TRBV10-3 and TRBJ2-5, with a possible D match to TRBD1 (5 bases). This CDR3 has 13 amino acids. Germline CDR1 and CDR2: ENHRY and SYGVKD. With 3 bases removed from V and 4 bases from J, the gap between germline ends came to 9 bases.

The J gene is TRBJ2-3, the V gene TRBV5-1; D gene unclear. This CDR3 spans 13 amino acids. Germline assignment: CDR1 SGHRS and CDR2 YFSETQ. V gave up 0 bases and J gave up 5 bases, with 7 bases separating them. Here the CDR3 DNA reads TGCGCCAGCAGCTTGGCACTTCAAGATACGCAGTATTTT. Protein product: CASSLALQDTQYF.

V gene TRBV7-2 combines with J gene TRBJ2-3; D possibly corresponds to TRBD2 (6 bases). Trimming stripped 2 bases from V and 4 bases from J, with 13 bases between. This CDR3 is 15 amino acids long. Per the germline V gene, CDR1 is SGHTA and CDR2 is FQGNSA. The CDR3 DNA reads TGTGCCAGCAGCTTACGGGGGACCCAGCCAGATACGCAGTATTTT. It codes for CASSLRGTQPDTQYF.

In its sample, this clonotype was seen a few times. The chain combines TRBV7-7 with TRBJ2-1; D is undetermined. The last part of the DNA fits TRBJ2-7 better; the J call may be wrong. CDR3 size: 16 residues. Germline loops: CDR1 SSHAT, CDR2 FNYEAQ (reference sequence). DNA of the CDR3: TGTGCCAGCAGCTTAGCGAACCCGGACGGCGACAATGAGCAGTACTTC. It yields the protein CASSLANPDGDNEQYF.

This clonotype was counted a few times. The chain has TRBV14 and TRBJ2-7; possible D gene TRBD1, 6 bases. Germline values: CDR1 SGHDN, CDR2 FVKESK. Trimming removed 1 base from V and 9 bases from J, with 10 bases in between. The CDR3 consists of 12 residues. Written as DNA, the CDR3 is TGTGCCAGCAGCCAAGTGGGGGCTTTGCAGTACTTC. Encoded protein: CASSQVGALQYF.

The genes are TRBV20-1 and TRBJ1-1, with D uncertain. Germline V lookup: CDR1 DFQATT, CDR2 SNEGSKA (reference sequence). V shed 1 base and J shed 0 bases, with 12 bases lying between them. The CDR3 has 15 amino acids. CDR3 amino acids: CSARVAERMNTEAFF. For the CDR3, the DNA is TGCAGTGCTAGAGTGGCCGAGAGGATGAACACTGAAGCTTTCTTT.

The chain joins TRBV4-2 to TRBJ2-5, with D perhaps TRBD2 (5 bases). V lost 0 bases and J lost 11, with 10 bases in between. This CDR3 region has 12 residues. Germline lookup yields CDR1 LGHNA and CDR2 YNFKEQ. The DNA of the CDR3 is TGTGCCAGCAGCCAAGATTATGGGGAGCAGTACTTC. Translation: CASSQDYGEQYF.

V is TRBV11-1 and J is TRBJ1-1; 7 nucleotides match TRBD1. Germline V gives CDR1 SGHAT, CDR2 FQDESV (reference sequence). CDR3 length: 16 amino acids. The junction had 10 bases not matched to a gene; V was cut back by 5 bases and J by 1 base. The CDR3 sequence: CASSGLRGQSNTEAFF. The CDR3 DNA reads TGTGCCAGCAGCGGACTCCGGGGACAGTCGAACACTGAAGCTTTCTTT. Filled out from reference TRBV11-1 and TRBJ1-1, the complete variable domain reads EAEVAQSPRYKITEKSQAVAFWCDPISGHATLYWYRQILGQGPELLVQFQDESVVDDSQLPKDRFSAERLKGVDSTLKIQPAELGDSAMYLCASSGLRGQSNTEAFFGQGTRLTVV.

CDR3 sequence: CASSDGQPRNTEAFF. The CDR3, as DNA: TGTGCCAGCAGCGATGGACAGCCGAGGAACACTGAAGCTTTCTTT. V gene TRBV7-8 combines with J gene TRBJ1-1; possible D gene TRBD1, 6 bases. Germline V CDR1 and CDR2: SGHVS, FQNEAQ. The CDR3 extends over 15 amino acids. Trimming stripped 5 bases from V and 1 base from J, with 14 bases between.

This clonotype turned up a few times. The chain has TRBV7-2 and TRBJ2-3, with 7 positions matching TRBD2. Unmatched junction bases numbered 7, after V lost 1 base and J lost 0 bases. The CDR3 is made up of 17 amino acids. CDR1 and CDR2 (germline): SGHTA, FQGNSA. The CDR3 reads CASSLVGGRGSTDTQYF. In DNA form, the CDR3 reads TGTGCCAGCAGCTTAGTGGGGGGGAGGGGAAGCACAGATACGCAGTATTTT.

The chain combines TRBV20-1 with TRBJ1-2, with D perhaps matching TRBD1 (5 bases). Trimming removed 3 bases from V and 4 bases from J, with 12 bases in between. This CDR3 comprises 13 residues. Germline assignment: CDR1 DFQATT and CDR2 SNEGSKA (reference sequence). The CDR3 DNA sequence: TGCAGTGCTAGGGAGGGACGTAGCTATGGCTACACCTTC. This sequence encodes CSAREGRSYGYTF.

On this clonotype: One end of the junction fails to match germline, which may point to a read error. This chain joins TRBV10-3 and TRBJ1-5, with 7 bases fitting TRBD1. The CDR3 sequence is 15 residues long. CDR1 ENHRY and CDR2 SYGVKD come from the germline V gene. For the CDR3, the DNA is TGTACCATCAGTGAGGGGACAGAAAGCAATCAGCCCCAGCATTTT. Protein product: CTISEGTESNQPQHF.

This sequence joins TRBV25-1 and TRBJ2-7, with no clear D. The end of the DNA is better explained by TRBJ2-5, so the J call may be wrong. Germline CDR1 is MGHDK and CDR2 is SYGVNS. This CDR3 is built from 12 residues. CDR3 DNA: TGTGCCAGCAGTGTTCTGAGAGAGACCCAGTACTTC. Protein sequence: CASSVLRETQYF.

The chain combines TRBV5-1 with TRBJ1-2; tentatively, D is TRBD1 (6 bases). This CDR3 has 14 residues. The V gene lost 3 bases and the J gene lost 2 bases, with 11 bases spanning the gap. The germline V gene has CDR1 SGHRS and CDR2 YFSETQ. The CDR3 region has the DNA TGCGCCAGCAGCTGGGGGACAACAAACTATGGCTACACCTTC. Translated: CASSWGTTNYGYTF.

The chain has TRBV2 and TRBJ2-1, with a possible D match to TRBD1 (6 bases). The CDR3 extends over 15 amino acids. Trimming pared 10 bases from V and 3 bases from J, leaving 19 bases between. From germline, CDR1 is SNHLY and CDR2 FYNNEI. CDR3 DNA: TGTGCCACCTTAAGGCCCGACAGGCGCTACAATGAGCAGTTCTTC. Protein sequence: CATLRPDRRYNEQFF.

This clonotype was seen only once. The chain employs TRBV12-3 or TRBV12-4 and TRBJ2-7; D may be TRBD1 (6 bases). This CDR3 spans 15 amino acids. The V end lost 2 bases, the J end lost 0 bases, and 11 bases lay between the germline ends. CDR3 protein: CASSLILRGSYEQYF. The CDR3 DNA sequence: TGTGCCAGCAGTTTAATACTCAGGGGCTCCTACGAGCAGTACTTC.

This CDR3 is CASSLAYGTDTQYF. In nucleotides, the CDR3 is TGCGCCAGCAGCTTGGCGTATGGGACAGATACGCAGTATTTT. The V call is TRBV5-1, the J call TRBJ2-3; D unresolved. The CDR3 length is 14 residues. Per germline, CDR1 SGHRS and CDR2 YFSETQ. Trimming left V 0 bases short and J 3 bases short, with 8 bases between.

The CDR3 spells CASSFGPRDEQYF. CDR3 nucleotides: TGTGCCAGCAGCTTTGGACCCCGCGACGAGCAGTACTTC. The J gene is TRBJ2-7, the V gene TRBV9; no clear D gene. Germline V CDR1 and CDR2: SGDLS, YYNGEE. CDR3 length equals 13 residues. V lost 4 bases and J lost 5, with 13 bases in between.

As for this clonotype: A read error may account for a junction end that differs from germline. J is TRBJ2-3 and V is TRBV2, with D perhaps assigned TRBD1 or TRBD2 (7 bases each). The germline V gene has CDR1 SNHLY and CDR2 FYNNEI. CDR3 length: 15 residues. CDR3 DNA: TGTGCCTGCAGCAGGGGGGGGACGAACACAGATACGCAGTATTTT. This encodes CACSRGGTNTDTQYF.

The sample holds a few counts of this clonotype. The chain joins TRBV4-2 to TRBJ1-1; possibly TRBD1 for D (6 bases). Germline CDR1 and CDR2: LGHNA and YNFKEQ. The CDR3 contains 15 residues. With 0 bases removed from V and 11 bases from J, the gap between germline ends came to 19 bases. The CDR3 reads CASSQDRLQGTGAFF. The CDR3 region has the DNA TGTGCCAGCAGCCAAGATCGTTTGCAGGGGACGGGGGCTTTCTTT.

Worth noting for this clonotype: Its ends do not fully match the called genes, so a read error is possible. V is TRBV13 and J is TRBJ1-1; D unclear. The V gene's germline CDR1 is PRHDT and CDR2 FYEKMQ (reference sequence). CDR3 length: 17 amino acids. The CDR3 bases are TGTACCAGCAGCTCTTTTAAGGGCGGTGGGCGAGACACTGAAGCTTTCTTT. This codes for CTSSSFKGGGRDTEAFF.

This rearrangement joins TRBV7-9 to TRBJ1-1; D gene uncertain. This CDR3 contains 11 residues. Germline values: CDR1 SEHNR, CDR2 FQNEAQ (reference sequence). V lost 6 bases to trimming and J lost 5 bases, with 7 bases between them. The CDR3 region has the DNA TGTGCCAGCAGGAGTGTGACTGAAGCTTTCTTT. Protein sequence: CASRSVTEAFF.

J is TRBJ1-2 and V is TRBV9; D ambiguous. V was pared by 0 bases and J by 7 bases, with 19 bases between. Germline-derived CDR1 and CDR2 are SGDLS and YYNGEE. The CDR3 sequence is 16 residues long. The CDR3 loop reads CASSVGAGPTDGGYTF. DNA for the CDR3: TGTGCCAGCAGCGTAGGAGCCGGACCGACGGACGGTGGCTACACCTTC.

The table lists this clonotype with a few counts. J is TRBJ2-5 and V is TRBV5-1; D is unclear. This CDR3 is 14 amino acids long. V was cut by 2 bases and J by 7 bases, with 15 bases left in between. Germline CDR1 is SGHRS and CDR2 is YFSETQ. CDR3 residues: CASSLPRATPTQYF. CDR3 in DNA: TGCGCCAGCAGCTTACCACGCGCAACACCGACCCAGTACTTC.